The 13 T cell receptor beta chains given below trace back to one sample, sequenced in a study of radiation and T cells in renal cell carcinoma. This sample's time point: blood 2 weeks post-SBRT. Treatment reported: 15 Gy SBRT to primary tumor, nephrectomy 4 weeks later. Some clones are missing from TCRdb's copy, which holds only in-frame ones; the method was immunoSEQ multiplex PCR. The sample consists of 70,000 or so clones, about 80% of them appearing once. The input for sequencing was blood, taken from a patient whose treatment included radiotherapy and nephrectomy. These receptor sequences come from a man aged 60 to 69 with renal cell carcinoma.

This rearrangement joins TRBV11-1 to TRBJ2-1; 9 bases agree with TRBD2. Per the germline V gene, CDR1 is SGHAT and CDR2 is FQDESV (reference sequence). This CDR3 contains 15 residues. The V and J ends lost 6 bases and 4 bases, in that order; junction bases with no gene match: 7. DNA of the CDR3: TGTGCCAGCAGACCTCCGGGACTAGCTTACAATGAGCAGTTCTTC. Protein: CASRPPGLAYNEQFF.

Within the sample, this clone is medium-sized. The rearrangement uses TRBV28 and TRBJ2-7, with TRBD2 matching 10 bases. The J segment lost 2 bases and the V segment lost 8 bases, leaving 12 bases of the junction unmatched. Germline-derived CDR1 and CDR2 are MDHEN and SYDVKM. This CDR3 region has 16 residues. CDR3 in amino acids: CASRPGGTSATYEQYF. The CDR3 coding sequence is TGTGCCAGCCGCCCTGGGGGGACTAGCGCAACCTACGAGCAGTACTTC.

J is TRBJ1-5 and V is TRBV18; D may be TRBD1 (5 bases). This CDR3 is 14 amino acids long. Per the germline V gene, CDR1 is KGHSH and CDR2 is LQKENI. Trimming removed 2 bases at V and 5 bases at J, with 10 bases between. CDR3 sequence (DNA): TGTGCCAGCTCACCAGGGGCTGGATATCAGCCCCAGCATTTT. It yields the protein CASSPGAGYQPQHF.

The chain uses TRBV2 and TRBJ1-2; D may be TRBD1 (5 bases). The V end lost 6 bases, the J end lost 4 bases, and 15 bases lay between the germline ends. The CDR3 consists of 14 residues. Germline V lookup: CDR1 SNHLY, CDR2 FYNNEI. CDR3 nucleotides: TGTGCCAGCAGCGACATCGACAGATTCTATGGCTACACCTTC. Encoded protein: CASSDIDRFYGYTF.

The CDR3 here is CASSIGLTSNQPQHF. DNA for the CDR3: TGTGCCAGTAGTATCGGGCTTACGAGCAATCAGCCCCAGCATTTT. The chain links TRBV19 to TRBJ1-5; unclear D gene. This CDR3 has 15 residues. The germline CDR1 and CDR2 sequences are LNHDA and SQIVND (reference sequence). Trimming left V 3 bases short and J 1 base short, with 10 bases between.

This clone has at least ten counts. CDR3 sequence: CASSLVRGTGLTLNTEAFF. DNA for the CDR3: TGTGCCAGCAGCTTGGTCCGTGGGACAGGGCTTACCCTGAACACTGAAGCTTTCTTT. The chain is built from TRBV5-6 and TRBJ1-1; TRBD1 matches 9 bases. Unmatched junction bases numbered 12, after V lost 0 bases and J lost 0 bases. Germline V gives CDR1 SGHDT, CDR2 YYEEEE. The CDR3 totals 19 residues.

V is TRBV25-1 and J is TRBJ2-1; 8 bases are a match to TRBD2. In germline, CDR1 is MGHDK, CDR2 SYGVNS. This CDR3 contains 14 residues. V was clipped by 3 bases and J by 13 bases; unmatched bases: 11. The CDR3 loop is CASSDWLAGRRQFF. CDR3 in DNA: TGTGCCAGCAGTGATTGGCTAGCGGGCCGGCGACAGTTCTTC. The entire variable domain, with the rest obtained from reference TRBV25-1 and TRBJ2-1, is as follows: EADIYQTPRYLVIGTGKKITLECSQTMGHDKMYWYQQDPGMELHLIHYSYGVNSTEKGDLSSESTVSRIRTEHFPLTLESARPSHTSQYLCASSDWLAGRRQFFGPGTRLTVL.

The J gene is TRBJ2-4, the V gene TRBV5-4, with a weak D call TRBD1 (6 bases). Germline V gene lookup returns CDR1 SGHNT and CDR2 YYREEE (reference sequence). The V end lost 2 bases, the J end lost 7 bases, and 22 bases lay between the germline ends. This CDR3 has 17 residues. CDR3: CASSFGRSGGEANIQYF. The CDR3 DNA reads as TGTGCCAGCAGCTTTGGTCGCAGTGGGGGCGAGGCTAACATTCAGTACTTC.

This rearrangement joins TRBV11-3 to TRBJ2-5; D ambiguous. Trimming left V 3 bases short and J 5 bases short, with 10 bases between. CDR3 size: 13 residues. The germline V gene has CDR1 SGHNT and CDR2 YENEEA. CDR3 sequence: CASSFTVRETQYF. CDR3 nucleotide sequence: TGTGCCAGCAGCTTTACGGTTAGGGAGACCCAGTACTTC.

This clone was picked up one time. The chain uses TRBV18 and TRBJ2-7, with TRBD1 matching over 10 bases. This CDR3 comprises 14 residues. The germline gives CDR1 KGHSH, CDR2 LQKENI. V was clipped by 3 bases and J by 4 bases; unmatched bases: 3. CDR3 DNA: TGTGCCAGCTCACCCGGGACAGGGGATTACGAGCAGTACTTC. It specifies CASSPGTGDYEQYF.

This clone has just a few counts. The chain recombines TRBV9 with TRBJ1-1, with 7 bases that match TRBD1. Trimming cost V 6 bases and J 3 bases; bases outside gene matches: 8. The CDR3 length is 14 residues. Germline assignment: CDR1 SGDLS and CDR2 YYNGEE. CDR3 amino acids: CASTRQGRDTEAFF. The CDR3 coding sequence is TGTGCCAGCACCAGACAGGGTAGAGACACTGAAGCTTTCTTT.

This chain links TRBV5-1 with TRBJ2-1, with 8 bases that match TRBD2. With V trimmed by 4 bases and J by 4 bases, 10 bases remained unmatched. CDR1 is SGHRS and CDR2 is YFSETQ in the germline V gene. The CDR3 spans 16 residues. CDR3 bases: TGCGCCAGCAGCCCGGAGGGGACTAGGGGATACAATGAGCAGTTCTTC. Translated: CASSPEGTRGYNEQFF.

V and J are TRBV4-2 and TRBJ2-6, with D maybe TRBD1 (6 bases). The germline V gene has CDR1 LGHNA and CDR2 YNFKEQ. The CDR3 has 19 amino acids. Trimming shortened V by 1 base and J by 0 bases, and 16 bases separated the two germline ends. CDR3 bases: TGTGCCAGCAGCCAAGTGCTCGGACAGTCTCTCTCTGGGGCCAACGTCCTGACTTTC. Protein: CASSQVLGQSLSGANVLTF.